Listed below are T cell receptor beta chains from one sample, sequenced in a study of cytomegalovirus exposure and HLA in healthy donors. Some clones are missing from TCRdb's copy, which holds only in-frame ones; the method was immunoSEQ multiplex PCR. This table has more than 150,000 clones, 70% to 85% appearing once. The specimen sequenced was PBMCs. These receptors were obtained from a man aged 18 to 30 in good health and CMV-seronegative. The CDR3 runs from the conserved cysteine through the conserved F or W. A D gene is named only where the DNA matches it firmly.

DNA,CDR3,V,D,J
TGTGCCAGCAGCTTACTAGGGACCTACAATGAGCAGTTCTTC,CASSLLGTYNEQFF,TRBV5-4,NA,TRBJ2-1
TGCGCCAGCAGCCCCCGTTCTAGCGGGGGGTCGAGCTCCTACAATGAGCAGTTCTTC,CASSPRSSGGSSSYNEQFF,TRBV4-3,TRBD2,TRBJ2-1
TGTGCCAGCAGTAGACTAGCGGGAGTTTCAAATGAGCAGTTCTTC,CASSRLAGVSNEQFF,TRBV6-4,TRBD2,TRBJ2-1
TGTGCCAGCAGTACTGGGACAGGAGACACTGAAGCTTTCTTT,CASSTGTGDTEAFF,TRBV6-5,TRBD1,TRBJ1-1
TGTGCCAGCAGTGACCCAGGGATTGGCTACACCTTC,CASSDPGIGYTF,TRBV2,NA,TRBJ1-2
TGTGCCAGCTCACCGACGGGACAAATCTCTGGAAACACCATATATTTT,CASSPTGQISGNTIYF,TRBV18,NA,TRBJ1-3
TGTGCCAGCGGAAGGGGAATGAACACTGAAGCTTTCTTT,CASGRGMNTEAFF,TRBV6-1,NA,TRBJ1-1
TGCGCCAGCAGCTTATTGGCAGGAAACACTGAAGCTTTCTTT,CASSLLAGNTEAFF,TRBV5-1,NA,TRBJ1-1
TGCAGCGTTGATGGGGACAAACTGAACACTGAAGCTTTCTTT,CSVDGDKLNTEAFF,TRBV29-1,NA,TRBJ1-1
TGTGCCAGCAGACTACACTCCGGGACAATCAATGAGCAGTTCTTC,CASRLHSGTINEQFF,TRBV6-4,NA,TRBJ2-1
TGTGCCAGCAGCACACCGACAGGGGGCATTTTGAACATTCAGTACTTC,CASSTPTGGILNIQYF,TRBV7-9,TRBD1,TRBJ2-4